These 26 T cell receptor beta chains were sequenced from one sample in a study of blood T cell repertoires in COVID-19. Profiling relied on immunoSEQ multiplex PCR, and the TCRdb table lists in-frame clones only, not all of them. Of roughly 250,000 clones in the sample, about 90% were seen once. Sequencing used PBMCs or T cells enriched from blood (not recorded which). These receptors came from a woman aged 25 to 39 with acute COVID-19.

This chain links TRBV20-1 with TRBJ2-7; TRBD2 agrees at 8 bases. Germline CDR1 reads DFQATT; CDR2 reads SNEGSKA (reference sequence). Trimming removed 3 bases from V and 4 bases from J; junction bases left unmatched: 8. CDR3 length: 14 residues. The CDR3 DNA is TGCAGTGCTAGTCTGAGCGGGAGTTCTTACGAGCAGTACTTC. It specifies CSASLSGSSYEQYF.

V gene TRBV19 combines with J gene TRBJ2-3; D is unclear. CDR1 is LNHDA, CDR2 SQIVND, per germline (reference sequence). V gave up 1 base and J gave up 0 bases, with 11 bases separating them. CDR3 length: 16 residues. The CDR3 here is CASSIAVGASTDTQYF. Written as DNA, the CDR3 is TGTGCCAGTAGTATAGCTGTGGGCGCTAGCACAGATACGCAGTATTTT.

This chain connects TRBV11-2 to TRBJ1-1, with TRBD1 matching 11 bases. CDR1 is SGHAT, CDR2 FQNNGV, per germline. This CDR3 is 17 amino acids long. J lost 4 bases, V lost 5 bases, and 12 bases had no gene match. CDR3 region: CASSPKGQGARLTEAFF. CDR3 DNA sequence: TGTGCCAGCAGCCCGAAAGGACAGGGGGCGAGACTCACTGAAGCTTTCTTT.

This rearrangement joins TRBV11-2 to TRBJ2-2; D gene unclear. Germline-derived CDR1 and CDR2 are SGHAT and FQNNGV. The CDR3 spans 14 residues. Trimming stripped 1 base from V and 2 bases from J, with 5 bases between. CDR3 region: CASSLVANTGELFF. The CDR3 region has the DNA TGTGCCAGCAGCTTAGTAGCCAACACCGGGGAGCTGTTTTTT.

The chain is built from TRBV11-3 and TRBJ2-1; D is uncertain. This CDR3 is 15 amino acids long. Trimming removed 1 base from V and 7 bases from J, with 14 bases in between. From germline, CDR1 is SGHNT and CDR2 YENEEA. CDR3 sequence: CASSLGYGTENEQFF. As DNA, the CDR3 is TGTGCCAGCAGCTTAGGGTACGGTACTGAGAATGAGCAGTTCTTC.

This clone was picked up a small number of times. This rearrangement joins TRBV27 to TRBJ1-2, with D perhaps matching TRBD1 (5 bases). Deletions cut 3 bases from V and 7 bases from J, with 15 bases between. The CDR3 contains 14 residues. CDR1 and CDR2 (germline): MNHEY, SMNVEV (reference sequence). The CDR3 sequence is CASSLGGRGAGYTF. CDR3 coding DNA: TGTGCCAGCAGTTTGGGGGGGAGGGGTGCTGGCTACACCTTC.

The chain carries TRBV7-9 and TRBJ2-3; TRBD1 agrees at 7 bases. The CDR3 is made up of 14 amino acids. The germline V gene encodes CDR1 SEHNR and CDR2 FQNEAQ (reference sequence). V was clipped by 3 bases and J by 5 bases; unmatched bases: 5. This chain's CDR3 is CASSFFSGGDTQYF. The CDR3 DNA reads TGTGCCAGCAGCTTTTTCTCAGGGGGAGATACGCAGTATTTT.

J is TRBJ2-7 and V is TRBV11-2; TRBD1 aligns across 10 bases. Germline lookup yields CDR1 SGHAT and CDR2 FQNNGV. The CDR3 runs to 15 residues. V lost 4 bases to trimming and J lost 6 bases; unmatched junction nucleotides: 9. CDR3 protein: CASSSLAGTGAEQYF. CDR3 sequence (DNA): TGTGCCAGCAGCTCCCTCGCCGGGACAGGGGCCGAGCAGTACTTC.

This clone has a handful of counts. This chain links TRBV7-9 with TRBJ1-4; D uncertain. The CDR3 consists of 17 residues. V gave up 1 base and J gave up 0 bases, with 12 bases separating them. Germline V gene data show CDR1 as SEHNR and CDR2 as FQNEAQ (reference sequence). The CDR3 loop is CASSLEHTGTTNEKLFF. The DNA for the CDR3 is TGTGCCAGCAGCTTAGAGCACACCGGGACAACTAATGAAAAACTGTTTTTT.

This clone came up a few times. Within the sample, other DNA sequences also encode this same CDR3. This chain joins TRBV2 and TRBJ1-1, with D perhaps TRBD1 (5 bases). Germline V gene lookup returns CDR1 SNHLY and CDR2 FYNNEI. This CDR3 region has 13 residues. V lost 4 bases and J 5 bases, leaving 11 bases between the germline ends. In DNA form, the CDR3 reads TGTGCCAGCAGTGGAGGTGGGGGGACTGAAGCTTTCTTT. Amino acids: CASSGGGGTEAFF.

The gene calls are TRBV6-1 and TRBJ2-7; 9 bases align to TRBD2. J lost 4 bases, V lost 1 base, and 8 bases had no gene match. The CDR3 is 16 amino acids. Germline CDR1 MNHNS, CDR2 SASEGT. This CDR3 reads CASSEEGLAEPYEQYF. The CDR3 region has the DNA TGTGCCAGCAGTGAAGAGGGACTAGCTGAACCGTACGAGCAGTACTTC.

V usage is TRBV6-1 and J usage is TRBJ2-4; no definite D call. V gave up 1 base and J gave up 11 bases, with 12 bases separating them. The CDR3 is 13 amino acids. Germline V CDR1 and CDR2: MNHNS, SASEGT. CDR3 DNA: TGTGCCAGCAGTGAAGTTGGCATTCTCGTTCAGTACTTC. This sequence encodes CASSEVGILVQYF.

Comment on this clone: This sample also contains other DNA sequences that code for the same CDR3. The chain links TRBV28 to TRBJ1-1; TRBD1 matches 7 bases. Per the germline V gene, CDR1 is MDHEN and CDR2 is SYDVKM. The V segment lost 4 bases and the J segment 4 bases; nucleotides outside the gene matches: 3. This CDR3 has 13 residues. CDR3: CASSSPGGTEAFF. The CDR3 region has the DNA TGTGCCAGCAGTTCGCCAGGGGGCACTGAAGCTTTCTTT.

Regarding this clone: One end of the junction does not line up with germline, which may come from a read error. The V call is TRBV4-1, the J call TRBJ2-5, with 13 bases lining up with TRBD2. The CDR3 totals 18 residues. CDR1 is MGHRA and CDR2 is YSYEKL in the germline V gene. CDR3 in amino acids: CASSKDSPGTSGEETQYF. Written as DNA, the CDR3 is TGCGCCAGCAGCAAAGATTCTCCTGGGACTAGCGGGGAAGAGACCCAGTACTTC.

Regarding this clone: The DNA is omitted, as the CDR3 cannot be located on it reliably, and the CDR3 follows TCRdb's listing. J is TRBJ2-1 and V is TRBV7-9; TRBD1, as called in the table, went unchecked against the DNA. CDR1 is SEHNR, CDR2 FQNEAQ, per germline (reference sequence). Both ends counted, the CDR3 spans 11 residues. CDR3 protein: CASSVAQGAFF.

This chain uses TRBV4-1 with TRBJ1-1; TRBD1 is a possible D gene (5 bases). The ends were cut back, 4 bases at V and 0 bases at J, with 15 bases in the middle. Germline CDR1 is MGHRA and CDR2 is YSYEKL. The CDR3 covers 16 residues. The CDR3 nucleotides are TGCGCCAGCAGCCGACGACCCGGGGGATTGAACACTGAAGCTTTCTTT. It translates to CASSRRPGGLNTEAFF.

This chain joins TRBV6-5 and TRBJ2-1, with 12 bases matching TRBD2. CDR3 size: 15 residues. The V gene end was trimmed by 6 bases and the J gene end by 4 bases; junction bases not matched to a gene: 4. Germline V gives CDR1 MNHEY, CDR2 SVGAGI. The CDR3 loop is CASRRTSGMYNEQFF. CDR3 nucleotide sequence: TGTGCCAGCAGACGGACTAGCGGGATGTACAATGAGCAGTTCTTC.

J is TRBJ1-2 and V is TRBV2; D perhaps matches TRBD1 (6 bases). Germline CDR1 SNHLY, CDR2 FYNNEI. Trimming took 1 base from V and 8 from J, leaving 11 bases between them. This CDR3 is built from 13 residues. The CDR3 loop reads CASSEDRAWGYTF. The CDR3 DNA reads as TGTGCCAGCAGTGAAGACAGGGCCTGGGGCTACACCTTC.

V and J are TRBV28 and TRBJ1-4, with TRBD1 matching 7 bases. CDR1 and CDR2 from the germline V gene are MDHEN and SYDVKM. The CDR3 has 14 residues. After removal of 7 bases from V and 8 bases from J, the junction contained 10 bases not matched to a gene. CDR3 sequence (DNA): TGTGCCAGCACCCAGACAGGGTTGTACGAAAAACTGTTTTTT. Protein: CASTQTGLYEKLFF.

The V gene is TRBV19, the J gene TRBJ1-5, with TRBD1 matching over 9 bases. The CDR3 covers 14 residues. Trimming took 6 bases from V and 6 from J; bases not matched to a gene: 6. Germline loops: CDR1 LNHDA, CDR2 SQIVND (reference sequence). The CDR3 DNA sequence: TGTGCCAGTAGACCGACAGGGGGAGTTCAGCCCCAGCATTTT. Translation gives CASRPTGGVQPQHF.

The chain is built from TRBV2 and TRBJ2-3, with D tentatively TRBD1 (6 bases). The germline V gene encodes CDR1 SNHLY and CDR2 FYNNEI. The CDR3 runs 17 residues. Deletions cut 4 bases from V and 5 bases from J, with 22 bases between. The CDR3 sequence is CASSAAFGTPRRDTQYF. In nucleotides, the CDR3 is TGTGCCAGCAGTGCGGCTTTCGGGACACCCCGACGAGATACGCAGTATTTT.

This chain joins TRBV10-1 and TRBJ1-6, with D uncertain. Trimming took 5 bases from V and 6 from J, leaving 11 bases between them. The CDR3 runs 14 residues. Germline CDR1 and CDR2: WNHNN and SYGVQD (reference sequence). DNA for the CDR3: TGCGCCAGCAGTTCGACGGAGAGTAATTCACCCCTCCACTTT. Translation: CASSSTESNSPLHF.

The V call is TRBV19, the J call TRBJ1-4, with D tentatively TRBD1 (6 bases). V was cut by 5 bases and J by 0 bases, with 16 bases left in between. Per the germline V gene, CDR1 is LNHDA and CDR2 is SQIVND (reference sequence). The CDR3 contains 17 residues. The CDR3 is CASSAGTNTATNEKLFF. The CDR3 DNA reads as TGTGCCAGTAGTGCAGGGACAAACACCGCAACTAATGAAAAACTGTTTTTT.

Here the CDR3 reads CASSLQPTEAFF. The DNA for the CDR3 is TGTGCCAGCAGCCTACAACCCACTGAAGCTTTCTTT. The genes are TRBV6-2 or TRBV6-3 and TRBJ1-1; D unclear. Germline V gene lookup returns CDR1 MNHEY and CDR2 SVGEGT. The CDR3 sequence is 12 residues long. V was cut by 6 bases and J by 4 bases, with 9 bases left in between.

This chain joins TRBV7-8 and TRBJ1-1; perhaps TRBD1 as D (6 bases). Trimming took off 5 bases at V and 11 bases at J, with 12 bases between the two ends. Germline values: CDR1 SGHVS, CDR2 FQNEAQ. This CDR3 has 11 residues. The CDR3 bases are TGTGCCAGCAGCGCTGACAGGATCGCTTTCTTT. Its protein is CASSADRIAFF.

This sequence joins TRBV2 and TRBJ2-7; no clear D. The CDR3 consists of 10 residues. The germline CDR1 and CDR2 sequences are SNHLY and FYNNEI. V lost 4 bases and J 7 bases, leaving 5 bases between the germline ends. The DNA for the CDR3 is TGTGCCAGCAGTGGGCCAGAGCAGTACTTC. As protein: CASSGPEQYF.